This TCR beta chain was observed in a study of CD8+ T cells in alopecia areata. At the level of the study: The tofacitinib course ran for 6 to 18 months and was followed by 6 months off drug. General observations from the study: Clarity of TCR sharing across patients fell short of that in mice, possibly HLA-related. Affected lesional scalp, above all in alopecia totalis/universalis, was more clonal than normal scalp. Tissue-resident alphabeta T cells belonging to normal skin likewise get sequenced within scalp specimens.

Remarks on this clone: The antigen remains undetermined.

The CDR3 extends over 12 amino acids. V dropped 2 bases and J dropped 1 base, with 3 bases sitting between them. Germline loops: CDR1 GTSNPN, CDR2 SVGIG (reference sequence). Following extraction, RNA underwent reverse transcription to cDNA, which served as the sequencing template. Sequencing used immunoSEQ multiplex PCR; TCRdb keeps in-frame clones, though not all of them. The sample lists 150,000 to 200,000 clones, about 66% occurring once. The sequence derives from a human donor with alopecia areata. This rearrangement joins TRBV30 to TRBJ1-5; D is unresolved. The specimen was CD8+ T cells sorted from blood, collected at week 0. In DNA, the CDR3 is TGTGCCTGGAGTCCGAGCAATCAGCCCCAGCATTTT. It translates to CAWSPSNQPQHF.